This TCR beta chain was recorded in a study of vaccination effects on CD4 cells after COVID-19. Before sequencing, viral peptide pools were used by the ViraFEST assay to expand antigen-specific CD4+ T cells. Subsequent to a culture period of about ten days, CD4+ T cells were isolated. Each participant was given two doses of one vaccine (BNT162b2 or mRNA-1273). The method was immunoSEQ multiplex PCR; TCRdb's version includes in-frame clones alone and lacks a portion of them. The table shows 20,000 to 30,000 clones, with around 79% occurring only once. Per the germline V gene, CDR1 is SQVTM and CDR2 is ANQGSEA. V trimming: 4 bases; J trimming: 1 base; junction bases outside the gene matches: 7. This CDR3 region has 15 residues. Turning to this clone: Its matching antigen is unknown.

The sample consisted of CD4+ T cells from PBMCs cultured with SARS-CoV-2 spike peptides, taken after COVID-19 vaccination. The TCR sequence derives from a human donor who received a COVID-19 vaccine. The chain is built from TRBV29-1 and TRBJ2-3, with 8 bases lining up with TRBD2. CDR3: CSVVWFSGGTDTQYF. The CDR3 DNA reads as TGCAGCGTTGTGTGGTTTAGCGGGGGCACAGATACGCAGTATTTT.